This is a list of T cell receptor beta chains from one sample in a study of shared clonotypes between healthy human individuals. TCRdb's copy holds only in-frame clones and misses some; the assay was immunoSEQ multiplex PCR. The data show about 990,000 clones, with 78% seen just once and 0.5% to 0.65% held by the top ten. The specimen sequenced was memory CD4+ T cells from PBMCs. The receptor set was obtained from a man in his late teens or twenties in good health. Some clones in this sample may be carry-over from other donors' samples. Each CDR3 is given with its conserved first and last residue. The D gene is left open where the match is weak. Where a row states a size, it is once, few, many or the class of an expanded clone; other rows omit it.

TRBD2 | NA | TRBJ2-3 | TRBV2 | 15 | TGTGCCAGCAGGATACTAGCGGGAGAGGCAGATACGCAGTATTTT | CASRILAGEADTQYF
TRBD2 | NA | TRBJ2-3 | TRBV5-4 | 15 | TGTGCCAGCAGCTTGCGGACTAGCGGCACAGATACGCAGTATTTT | CASSLRTSGTDTQYF
TRBD2 | NA | TRBJ2-7 | TRBV6-6 | 14 | TGTGCCAGCAGTTACGCGGCGGGAGGCTACGAGCAGTACTTC | CASSYAAGGYEQYF
NA | NA | TRBJ2-3 | TRBV20-1 | 11 | TGCAGTGCTAGGTACACAGATACGCAGTATTTT | CSARYTDTQYF
NA | NA | TRBJ2-2 | TRBV5-3 | 16 | TGTGCCAGAAGTTCCCTCTGGGGGAGGAACACCGGGGAGCTGTTTTTT | CARSSLWGRNTGELFF
NA | NA | TRBJ2-7 | TRBV28 | 12 | TGTGCCAGCAGATCCGGGGGCTTGGAGCAGTACTTC | CASRSGGLEQYF
NA | NA | TRBJ1-2 | TRBV5-6 | 13 | TGTGCCAGCAGCTTGAGGCAGGGTGAAGGCTACACCTTC | CASSLRQGEGYTF
NA | NA | TRBJ1-2 | TRBV4-3 | 16 | TGCGCCAGCAGCCAAGAATTCCCAGGCCACTTCGGCGGCTACACCTTC | CASSQEFPGHFGGYTF
NA | NA | TRBJ2-7 | TRBV28 | 12 | TGTGCCAGCTCCTCGGACGACTACGAGCAGTACTTC | CASSSDDYEQYF
TRBD2 | NA | TRBJ2-4 | TRBV27 | 14 | TGTGCCAGCAGTGGCTCTAGCGGGAGGTACATTCAGTACTTC | CASSGSSGRYIQYF
TRBD2 | NA | TRBJ2-5 | TRBV9 | 16 | TGTGCCAGCAGCGTAGAGCCGCTAGCGGGAAGAGAGACCCAGTACTTC | CASSVEPLAGRETQYF
TRBD1 | once | TRBJ2-1 | TRBV28 | 15 | TGTGCCAGCAGTTTATCCGGACAGGGGGCGTGGGAGCAGTTCTTC | CASSLSGQGAWEQFF
TRBD1 | NA | TRBJ2-7 | TRBV4-3 | 17 | TGCGCCAGCAGCCGAGTATTACCGGGACAGAGCTCCTACGAGCAGTACTTC | CASSRVLPGQSSYEQYF
NA | NA | TRBJ2-7 | TRBV2 | 13 | TGTGCCAGCAAGCAGGGGAATTCCTACGAGCAGTACTTC | CASKQGNSYEQYF
TRBD1 | once | TRBJ2-1 | TRBV27 | 15 | TGTGCCAGCAGTCCGGGACAGCCACACTACAATGAGCAGTTCTTC | CASSPGQPHYNEQFF
TRBD1 | NA | TRBJ1-2 | TRBV18 | 16 | TGTGCCAGCTCGCGGCGCCGGGACAGGGGAGAGGATGGCTACACCTTC | CASSRRRDRGEDGYTF
NA | NA | TRBJ2-2 | TRBV5-1 | 14 | TGCGCCAGCAGCTCACAGGATATCACCGGGGAGCTGTTTTTT | CASSSQDITGELFF
NA | NA | TRBJ2-7 | TRBV10-3 | 13 | TGTGCCATCAGGGAAACCCTCTCCTACGAGCAGTACTTC | CAIRETLSYEQYF
NA | NA | TRBJ1-2 | TRBV19 | 14 | TGTGCCAGTAGTTACCGGGCCCCAAGGGGCGGCTACACCTTC | CASSYRAPRGGYTF
NA | NA | TRBJ2-3 | TRBV27 | 13 | TGTGCCAGCAGTAGGAGCGGCGGTTATGCGCAGTATTTT | CASSRSGGYAQYF
NA | few | TRBJ1-1 | TRBV28 | 11 | TGTGCCAGCAGTTTAGAATACGAAGCTTTCTTT | CASSLEYEAFF
NA | NA | TRBJ2-2 | TRBV6-5 | 15 | TGTGCCAGCAGTCTTAGCAGGGGTTTCGGGGGGGAGCTGTTTTTT | CASSLSRGFGGELFF
NA | NA | TRBJ2-7 | TRBV2 | 12 | TGTGCCAGCAGTGAATCGAGGATCGAGCAGTACTTC | CASSESRIEQYF
NA | NA | TRBJ1-4 | TRBV27 | 15 | TGTGCCAGCAGTTTGTTCCAGGGGTTGCCGGAAAAACTGTTTTTT | CASSLFQGLPEKLFF
NA | NA | TRBJ1-2 | TRBV2 | 14 | TGTGCCAGCAGTCCCCGGACAGACCTCTATGGCTACACCTTC | CASSPRTDLYGYTF
NA | few | TRBJ2-6 | TRBV6-1 | 11 | TGTGCCAGCATTTCACCTCCCGTCCTGACTTTC | CASISPPVLTF
NA | NA | TRBJ2-7 | TRBV11-1 | 16 | TGTGCCAGCAGCTTTGCCCAGGCCGGGGGTCGGACCGAGCAGTACTTC | CASSFAQAGGRTEQYF
NA | once | TRBJ2-7 | TRBV6-1 | 15 | TGTGCCAGCAGTGAATCAGGCGGTCGTTTCTACGAGCAGTACTTC | CASSESGGRFYEQYF
TRBD2 | NA | TRBJ2-5 | TRBV12-5 | 13 | TGTGCTAGTGGGACTAGCGGAGTAGAGACCCAGTACTTC | CASGTSGVETQYF
NA | NA | TRBJ1-5 | TRBV27 | 10 | TGTGCCAGCAGCCCCCAGCCCCAGCATTTT | CASSPQPQHF
TRBD2 | NA | TRBJ2-3 | TRBV18 | 12 | TGTGCCAGCTCACCGGGACTAGCTCTGGGATATTTT | CASSPGLALGYF
NA | NA | TRBJ1-1 | TRBV11-1 | 13 | TGTGCCAGCAGCTTAGGACGTAACACTGAAGCTTTCTTT | CASSLGRNTEAFF
NA | few | TRBJ2-6 | TRBV19 | 15 | TGTGCCAGTTCCCCTCTTATTACTGGGGCCAACGTCCTGACTTTC | CASSPLITGANVLTF
TRBD2 | NA | TRBJ2-2 | TRBV7-8 | 16 | TGTGCCAGCACCTTAGCGGGAGGCGACTATGCCGGGGAGCTGTTTTTT | CASTLAGGDYAGELFF
NA | many | TRBJ1-2 | TRBV5-5 | 14 | TGTGCCAGCAGCTTGCCAACAGGGTTCTATGGCTACACCTTC | CASSLPTGFYGYTF
TRBD1 | NA | TRBJ2-7 | TRBV7-6 | 12 | TGTGCCAGCAGCGCAGGGGGTTACGAGCAGTACTTC | CASSAGGYEQYF
TRBD1 | NA | TRBJ2-6 | TRBV5-1 | 16 | TGCGCCAGCAGCCCAGGGGGCGGCTCTGGGGCCAACGTCCTGACTTTC | CASSPGGGSGANVLTF
TRBD2 | NA | TRBJ2-7 | TRBV7-2 | 17 | TGTGCCAGCAGCTTATTTGTAGTGGCTAGCGGGGCCTACGAGCAGTACTTC | CASSLFVVASGAYEQYF
NA | few | TRBJ2-2 | TRBV7-9 | 14 | TGTGCCAGCAGAGGAGACAGCCCAACCGGGGAGCTGTTTTTT | CASRGDSPTGELFF
TRBD2 | NA | TRBJ2-1 | TRBV4-1 | 17 | TGCGCCAGCAGCCAAGGGAGGAACCTAGCGGACTCCAATGAGCAGTTCTTC | CASSQGRNLADSNEQFF
TRBD2 | NA | TRBJ2-3 | TRBV5-4 | 15 | TGTGCCAGCAGCTCTAGCGGGGCTAGCACAGATACGCAGTATTTT | CASSSSGASTDTQYF
NA | many | TRBJ2-3 | TRBV4-1 | 13 | TGCGCCAGCAGCCAAGACGCGACTAGAGAAGGGTATTTT | CASSQDATREGYF
NA | once | TRBJ2-7 | TRBV10-2 | 14 | TGCGCCAGCCAGTTGCAGCGGGCCTCCTACGAGCAGTACTTC | CASQLQRASYEQYF
TRBD2 | NA | TRBJ2-1 | TRBV4-2 | 15 | TGTGCCAGCAGCCAAGCGGCGGGAGTCGGAAGTGAGCAGTTCTTC | CASSQAAGVGSEQFF
NA | NA | TRBJ1-6 | TRBV7-9 | 15 | TGTGCCAGCAGCTTATCGGGGGTGGGGTATTCACCCCTCCACTTT | CASSLSGVGYSPLHF
NA | NA | TRBJ2-7 | TRBV2 | 14 | TGTGCCAGCAGTCCCGACAGTCTGTCCGCCGAGCAGTACTTC | CASSPDSLSAEQYF
NA | many | TRBJ2-5 | TRBV10-3 | 15 | TGTGCCATCAGTGAGTCCAGGGTGGCGCAAGAGACCCAGTACTTC | CAISESRVAQETQYF
TRBD2 | NA | TRBJ2-5 | TRBV18 | 17 | TGTGCCAGCTCACCAAGCCCGCCGGCGGGAGGGCGGGGGACCCAGTACTTC | CASSPSPPAGGRGTQYF
NA | NA | TRBJ1-2 | TRBV19 | 15 | TGTGCCAGTAGTAGGGGGAGGATCTCCGGGGATGGCTACACCTTC | CASSRGRISGDGYTF
NA | NA | TRBJ2-6 | TRBV18 | 15 | TGTGCCAGCTCTGGAGGTGGCTCTGGGGCCAACGTCCTGACTTTC | CASSGGGSGANVLTF
NA | few | TRBJ2-2 | TRBV5-1 | 11 | TGCGCCAGCGCCCTGGTCGGGGAGCTGTTTTTT | CASALVGELFF
TRBD2 | NA | TRBJ2-4 | TRBV30 | 17 | TGTGCCTGGGACAGCTTTAGCGGGAGGGCCGCCAAAAACATTCAGTACTTC | CAWDSFSGRAAKNIQYF
TRBD2 | NA | TRBJ2-4 | TRBV5-1 | 17 | TGCGCCAGCAGCCCGACCGCCCGGACTAGCGGGGGAAACATTCAGTACTTC | CASSPTARTSGGNIQYF
NA | once | TRBJ2-7 | TRBV5-3 | 17 | TGTGCCAGAAGCTTGGGCCCCCGGACAGCCAAAGGACGGGGGCAGTACTTC | CARSLGPRTAKGRGQYF
TRBD2 | NA | TRBJ2-3 | TRBV6-1 | 13 | TGTGCCAGCAGGGAGACTAGCGGTGATACGCAGTATTTT | CASRETSGDTQYF
TRBD1 | NA | TRBJ2-5 | TRBV9 | 15 | TGTGCCAGCAGCGCCGAGACAGGGATCGGAGAGACCCAGTACTTC | CASSAETGIGETQYF
NA | NA | TRBJ2-7 | TRBV11-2 | 15 | TGTGCCAGCAGCGCGGGGACTGGTCCCTCCTACGAGCAGTACTTC | CASSAGTGPSYEQYF